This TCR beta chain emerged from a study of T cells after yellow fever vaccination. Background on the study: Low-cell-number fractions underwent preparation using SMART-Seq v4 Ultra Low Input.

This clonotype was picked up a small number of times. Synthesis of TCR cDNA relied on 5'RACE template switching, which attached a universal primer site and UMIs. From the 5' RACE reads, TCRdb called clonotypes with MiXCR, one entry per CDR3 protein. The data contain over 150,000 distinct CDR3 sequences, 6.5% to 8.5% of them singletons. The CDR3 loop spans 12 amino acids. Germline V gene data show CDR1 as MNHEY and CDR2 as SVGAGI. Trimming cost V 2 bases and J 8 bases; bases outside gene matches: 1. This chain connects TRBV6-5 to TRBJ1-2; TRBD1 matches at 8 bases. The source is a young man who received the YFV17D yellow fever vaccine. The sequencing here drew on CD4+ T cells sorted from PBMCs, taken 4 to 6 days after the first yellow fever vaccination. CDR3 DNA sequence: TGTGCCAGCAGTTACCGGACAGGGGGCTACACCTTC. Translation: CASSYRTGGYTF.